This passage covers 11 T cell receptor beta chains from one sample sequenced in a study of Graves' ophthalmopathy and Graves' hyperthyroidism (dated by TCRdb to the late 2010s). The data were produced on an Illumina HiSeq 2000. TCR beta CDR3 regions were amplified from RNA transcripts for repertoire sequencing. HTBI primers and the Qiagen OneStep RT-PCR kit were used in a first-round RT-PCR, which was followed by a second-round multiplex PCR, size selection and purification. TCRdb itself trimmed the public reads at Q25 with fastp, ran MiXCR and retained productive beta chains. Each entry merges the rows of one CDR3 protein and shows their most common DNA and genes. Across this sample there are roughly 1.1 million distinct CDR3 sequences, with approximately 35% seen only once. The ten biggest clones cover 11% of the sample. Sequencing was carried out using peripheral blood or thyroid tissue (not recorded which). The receptors originated from an adult man with Graves' hyperthyroidism.

The chain links TRBV10-3 to TRBJ2-7; 12 bases line up with TRBD2. Germline assignment: CDR1 ENHRY and CDR2 SYGVKD. The V and J ends lost 6 bases and 7 bases, in that order; junction bases with no gene match: 16. This CDR3 spans 17 amino acids. The DNA for the CDR3 is TGTGCCATCAGCCCTTCCCCCCGGACTAGCGGGATGGGGGAGCAGTACTTC. Translation: CAISPSPRTSGMGEQYF.

V usage is TRBV10-3 and J usage is TRBJ1-2; D unclear. Trimming shortened V by 10 bases and J by 3 bases, and 9 bases separated the two germline ends. The CDR3 consists of 11 residues. Looked up from germline, CDR1 is ENHRY and CDR2 is SYGVKD. For the CDR3, the DNA is TGTGCCACCGTGGGCGACTATGGCTACACCTTC. Translation gives CATVGDYGYTF.

The chain has TRBV6-5 and TRBJ1-4; D might be TRBD1 (6 bases). The CDR3 contains 14 residues. CDR1 and CDR2 (germline): MNHEY, SVGAGI. V was pared by 5 bases and J by 8 bases, with 15 bases between. The CDR3 bases are TGTGCCAGCAGTGACGACAGGAGGAAGGAAAAACTGTTTTTT. Its translation: CASSDDRRKEKLFF.

In this sample, this clonotype turned up many times. V gene TRBV7-9 combines with J gene TRBJ1-2; D is ambiguous. CDR1 and CDR2 from the germline V gene are SEHNR and FQNEAQ (reference sequence). Trimming stripped 4 bases from V and 3 bases from J, with 12 bases between. The CDR3 consists of 14 residues. CDR3 protein: CASSYELGDYGYTF. CDR3 sequence (DNA): TGTGCCAGCAGCTATGAACTGGGCGACTATGGCTACACCTTC.

The chain joins TRBV7-2 to TRBJ2-5; TRBD1 agrees at 7 bases. The CDR3 has 16 amino acids. V trimming: 5 bases; J trimming: 2 bases; junction bases outside the gene matches: 11. Germline V gives CDR1 SGHTA, CDR2 FQGNSA. This CDR3 reads CASSPSTGVLQETQYF. DNA of the CDR3: TGTGCCAGCAGCCCGTCTACAGGGGTCCTTCAAGAGACCCAGTACTTC.

This clonotype was detected only once. The chain couples TRBV9 to TRBJ1-2; 10 bases line up with TRBD1. The CDR3 has 15 residues. From germline, CDR1 is SGDLS and CDR2 YYNGEE. The J segment lost 8 bases and the V segment lost 0 bases, leaving 7 bases of the junction unmatched. In DNA, the CDR3 is TGTGCCAGCAGCGTAGAGGGGACAGGGGTTTCCGGCTACACCTTC. It encodes CASSVEGTGVSGYTF.

There are many counts of this clonotype. This chain joins TRBV9 and TRBJ2-7, with D possibly matching TRBD1 (5 bases). There are 16 residues in the CDR3. The germline V gene has CDR1 SGDLS and CDR2 YYNGEE. V lost 0 bases and J lost 5, with 18 bases in between. CDR3 sequence reads: CASSVGGTGVPHEQYF. The DNA of the CDR3 is TGTGCCAGCAGCGTAGGAGGAACAGGCGTCCCCCACGAGCAGTACTTC.

This clonotype showed up just a few times. The chain has TRBV27 and TRBJ2-5; 16 bases are shared with TRBD2. Germline CDR1 and CDR2: MNHEY and SMNVEV (reference sequence). The ends lost 5 bases at V and 5 bases at J; junction bases unmatched: 11. This CDR3 comprises 18 residues. The CDR3: CASSARGTSGRAGETQYF. CDR3 in DNA: TGTGCCAGCAGTGCACGCGGGACTAGCGGGAGGGCCGGTGAGACCCAGTACTTC.

V gene TRBV4-1 combines with J gene TRBJ2-7, with 8 bases that match TRBD1. This CDR3 contains 17 residues. The V gene end was trimmed by 1 base and the J gene end by 2 bases; junction bases not matched to a gene: 10. Germline CDR1 is MGHRA and CDR2 is YSYEKL. CDR3 in amino acids: CASSQVGRTGPAYEQYF. As DNA, the CDR3 is TGCGCCAGCAGCCAAGTAGGGAGGACAGGGCCTGCCTACGAGCAGTACTTC.

V gene TRBV2 combines with J gene TRBJ2-5; D may be TRBD1 (6 bases). The germline V and J ends were trimmed by 10 bases and 2 bases, with 14 bases remaining between them. The CDR3 loop spans 13 amino acids. Looked up from germline, CDR1 is SNHLY and CDR2 is FYNNEI. DNA of the CDR3: TGTGCCACCCTACCCGGGACACAAGAGACCCAGTACTTC. It encodes CATLPGTQETQYF.

The rearrangement links TRBV18 to TRBJ2-7, with D possibly matching TRBD2 (5 bases). The length of the CDR3 is 14 residues. Germline CDR1 and CDR2: KGHSH and LQKENI. Between the trimmed V and J ends, which lost 0 bases and 6 bases, there was a span of 12 bases. The CDR3 DNA follows: TGTGCCAGCTCACCACCTAGTATCGGACTCGAGCAGTACTTC. Amino acid sequence: CASSPPSIGLEQYF.